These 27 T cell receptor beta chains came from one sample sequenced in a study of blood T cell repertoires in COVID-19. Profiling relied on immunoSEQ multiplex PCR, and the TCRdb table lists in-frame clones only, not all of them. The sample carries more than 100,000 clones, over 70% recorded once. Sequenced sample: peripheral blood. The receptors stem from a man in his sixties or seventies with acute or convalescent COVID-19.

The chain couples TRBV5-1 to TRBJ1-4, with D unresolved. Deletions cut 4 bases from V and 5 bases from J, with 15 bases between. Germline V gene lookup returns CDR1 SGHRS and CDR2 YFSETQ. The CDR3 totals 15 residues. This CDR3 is CASSPSPGENEKLFF. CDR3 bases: TGCGCCAGCAGCCCAAGTCCAGGCGAAAATGAAAAACTGTTTTTT.

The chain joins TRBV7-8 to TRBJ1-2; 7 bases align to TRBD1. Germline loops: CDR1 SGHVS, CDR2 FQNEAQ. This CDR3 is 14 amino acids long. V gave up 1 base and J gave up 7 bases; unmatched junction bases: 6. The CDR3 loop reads CASSLGTGVFGYTF. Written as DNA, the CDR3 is TGTGCCAGCAGCTTAGGGACAGGTGTTTTTGGCTACACCTTC.

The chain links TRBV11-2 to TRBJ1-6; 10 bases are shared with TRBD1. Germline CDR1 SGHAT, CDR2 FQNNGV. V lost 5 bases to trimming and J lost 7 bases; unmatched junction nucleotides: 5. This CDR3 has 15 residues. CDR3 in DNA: TGTGCCAGCAGCCCACGGACAGGGGGAAATTCACCCCTCCACTTT. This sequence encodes CASSPRTGGNSPLHF.

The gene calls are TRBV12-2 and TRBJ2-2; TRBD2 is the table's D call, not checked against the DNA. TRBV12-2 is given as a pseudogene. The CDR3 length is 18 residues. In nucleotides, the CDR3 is TGTGCAAGTCGCTTAGACGGGACTAGCGGGGCGAACACCGGGGAGCTGTTTTTT. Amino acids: CASRLDGTSGANTGELFF.

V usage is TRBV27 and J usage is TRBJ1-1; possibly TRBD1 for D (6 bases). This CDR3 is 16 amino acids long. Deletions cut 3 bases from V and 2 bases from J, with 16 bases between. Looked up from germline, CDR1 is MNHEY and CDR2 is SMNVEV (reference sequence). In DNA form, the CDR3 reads TGTGCCAGCAGTTTCCCCCCTCAGGGGCCCAACACTGAAGCTTTCTTT. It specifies CASSFPPQGPNTEAFF.

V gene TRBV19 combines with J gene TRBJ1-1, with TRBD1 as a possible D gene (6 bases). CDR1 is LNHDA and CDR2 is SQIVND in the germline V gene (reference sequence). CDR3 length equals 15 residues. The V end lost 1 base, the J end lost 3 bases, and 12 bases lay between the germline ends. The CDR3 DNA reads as TGTGCCAGTAGTATAGCGGGCAGGGGAGACACTGAAGCTTTCTTT. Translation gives CASSIAGRGDTEAFF.

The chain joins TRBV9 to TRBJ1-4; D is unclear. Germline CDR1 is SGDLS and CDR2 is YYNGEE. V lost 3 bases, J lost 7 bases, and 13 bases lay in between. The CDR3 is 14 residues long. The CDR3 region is CASSAGLGGEKLFF. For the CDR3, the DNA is TGTGCCAGCAGCGCGGGCCTGGGAGGTGAAAAACTGTTTTTT.

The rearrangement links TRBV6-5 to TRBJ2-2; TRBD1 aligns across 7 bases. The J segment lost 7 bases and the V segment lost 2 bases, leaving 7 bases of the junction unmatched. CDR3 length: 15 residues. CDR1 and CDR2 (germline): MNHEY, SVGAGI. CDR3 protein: CASSYLTGAGGELFF. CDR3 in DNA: TGTGCCAGCAGTTACCTAACAGGGGCGGGCGGGGAGCTGTTTTTT.

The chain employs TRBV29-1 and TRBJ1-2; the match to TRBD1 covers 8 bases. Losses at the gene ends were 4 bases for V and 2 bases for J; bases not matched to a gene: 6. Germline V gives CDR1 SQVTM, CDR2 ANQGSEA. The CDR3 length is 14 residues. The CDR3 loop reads CSVVPGGTNYGYTF. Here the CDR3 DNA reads TGCAGCGTTGTCCCAGGGGGCACAAACTATGGCTACACCTTC.

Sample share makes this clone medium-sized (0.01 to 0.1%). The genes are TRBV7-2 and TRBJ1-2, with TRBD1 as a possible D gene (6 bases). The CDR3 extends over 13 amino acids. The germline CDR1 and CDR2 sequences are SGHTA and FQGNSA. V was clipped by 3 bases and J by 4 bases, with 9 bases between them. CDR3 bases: TGTGCCAGCAGCTTTCAGGGGCGCTATGGCTACACCTTC. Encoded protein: CASSFQGRYGYTF.

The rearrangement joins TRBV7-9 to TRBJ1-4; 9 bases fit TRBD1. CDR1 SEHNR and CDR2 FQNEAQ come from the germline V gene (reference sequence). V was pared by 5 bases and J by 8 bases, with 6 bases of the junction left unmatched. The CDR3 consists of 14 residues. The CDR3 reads CASSPGTGLEKLFF. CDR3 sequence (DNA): TGTGCCAGCAGCCCCGGGACAGGGCTCGAAAAACTGTTTTTT.

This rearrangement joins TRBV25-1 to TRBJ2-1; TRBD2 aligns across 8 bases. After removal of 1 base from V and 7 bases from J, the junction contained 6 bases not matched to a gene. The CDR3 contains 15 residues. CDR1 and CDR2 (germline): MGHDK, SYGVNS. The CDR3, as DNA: TGTGCCAGCAGTGAATTTCGGGGGGGCGTAAATGAGCAGTTCTTC. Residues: CASSEFRGGVNEQFF.

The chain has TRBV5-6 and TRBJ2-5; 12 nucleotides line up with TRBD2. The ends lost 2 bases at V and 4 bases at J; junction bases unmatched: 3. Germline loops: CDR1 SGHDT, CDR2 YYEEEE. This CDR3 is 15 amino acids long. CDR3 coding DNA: TGTGCCAGCAGCTTACTAGCGGGGGGCAGAGAGACCCAGTACTTC. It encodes CASSLLAGGRETQYF.

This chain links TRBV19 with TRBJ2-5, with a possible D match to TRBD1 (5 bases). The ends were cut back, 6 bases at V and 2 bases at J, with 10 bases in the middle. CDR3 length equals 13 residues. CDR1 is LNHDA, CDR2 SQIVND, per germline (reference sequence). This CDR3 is CASSQGAQETQYF. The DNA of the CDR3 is TGTGCCAGTAGCCAAGGGGCACAAGAGACCCAGTACTTC. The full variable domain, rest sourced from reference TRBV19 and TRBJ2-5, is DGGITQSPKYLFRKEGQNVTLSCEQNLNHDAMYWYRQDPGQGLRLIYYSQIVNDFQKGDIAEGYSVSREKKESFPLTVTSAQKNPTAFYLCASSQGAQETQYFGPGTRLLVL.

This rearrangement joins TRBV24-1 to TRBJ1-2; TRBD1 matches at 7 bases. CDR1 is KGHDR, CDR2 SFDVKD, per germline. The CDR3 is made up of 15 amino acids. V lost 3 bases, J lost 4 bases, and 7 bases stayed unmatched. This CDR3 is CATSDPTGSAYGYTF. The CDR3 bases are TGTGCCACCAGTGATCCGACAGGGTCGGCCTATGGCTACACCTTC.

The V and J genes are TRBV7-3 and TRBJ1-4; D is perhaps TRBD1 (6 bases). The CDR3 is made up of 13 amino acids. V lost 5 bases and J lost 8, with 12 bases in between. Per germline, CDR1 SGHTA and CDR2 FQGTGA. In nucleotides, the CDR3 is TGTGCCAGCAGCGTCAGTCAGGGGGAAAAACTGTTTTTT. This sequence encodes CASSVSQGEKLFF.

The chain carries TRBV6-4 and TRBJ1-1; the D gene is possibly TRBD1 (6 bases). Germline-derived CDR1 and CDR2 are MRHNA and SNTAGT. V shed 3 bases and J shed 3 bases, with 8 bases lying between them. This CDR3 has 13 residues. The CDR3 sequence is CASSEQGYTEAFF. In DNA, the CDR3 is TGTGCCAGCAGTGAACAGGGTTACACTGAAGCTTTCTTT.

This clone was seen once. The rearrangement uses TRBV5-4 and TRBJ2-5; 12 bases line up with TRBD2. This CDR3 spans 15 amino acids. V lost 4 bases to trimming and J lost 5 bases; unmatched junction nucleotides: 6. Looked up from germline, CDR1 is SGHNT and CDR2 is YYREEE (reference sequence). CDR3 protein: CASSLRTSGVETQYF. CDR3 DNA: TGTGCCAGCAGCCTCAGGACTAGCGGGGTGGAGACCCAGTACTTC.

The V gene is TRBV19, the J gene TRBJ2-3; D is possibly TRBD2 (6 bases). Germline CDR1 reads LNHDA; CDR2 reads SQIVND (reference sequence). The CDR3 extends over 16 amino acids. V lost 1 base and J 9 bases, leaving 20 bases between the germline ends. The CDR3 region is CASSIGWASEGRTQYF. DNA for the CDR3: TGTGCCAGTAGTATAGGATGGGCTAGCGAGGGTCGGACGCAGTATTTT.

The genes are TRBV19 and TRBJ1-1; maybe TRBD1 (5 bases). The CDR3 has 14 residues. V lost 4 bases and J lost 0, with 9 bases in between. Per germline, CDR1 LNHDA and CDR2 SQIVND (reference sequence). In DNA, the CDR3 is TGTGCCAGTAGTAATCAGGGCTTGAACACTGAAGCTTTCTTT. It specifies CASSNQGLNTEAFF.

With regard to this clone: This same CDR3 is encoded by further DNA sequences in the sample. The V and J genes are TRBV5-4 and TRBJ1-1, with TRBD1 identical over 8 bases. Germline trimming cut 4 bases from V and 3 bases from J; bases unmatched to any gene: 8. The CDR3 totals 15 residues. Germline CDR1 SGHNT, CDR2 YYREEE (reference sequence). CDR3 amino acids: CASSPPGQGYTEAFF. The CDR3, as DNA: TGTGCCAGCAGCCCGCCTGGACAGGGCTACACTGAAGCTTTCTTT. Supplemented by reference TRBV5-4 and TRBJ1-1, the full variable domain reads ETGVTQSPTHLIKTRGQQVTLRCSSQSGHNTVSWYQQALGQGPQFIFQYYREEENGRGNFPPRFSGLQFPNYSSELNVNALELDDSALYLCASSPPGQGYTEAFFGQGTRLTVV.

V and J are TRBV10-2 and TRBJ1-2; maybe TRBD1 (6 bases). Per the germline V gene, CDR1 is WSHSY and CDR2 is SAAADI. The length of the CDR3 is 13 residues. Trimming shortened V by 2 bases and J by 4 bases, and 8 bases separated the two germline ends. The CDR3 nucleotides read TGCGCCAGCAGTGAGGGGGGCTTCTATGGCTACACCTTC. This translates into CASSEGGFYGYTF.

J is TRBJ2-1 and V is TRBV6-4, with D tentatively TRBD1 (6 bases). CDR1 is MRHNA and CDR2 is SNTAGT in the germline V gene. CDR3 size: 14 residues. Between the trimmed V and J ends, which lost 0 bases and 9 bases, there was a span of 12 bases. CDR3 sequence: CASSDSPGASEQFF. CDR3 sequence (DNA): TGTGCCAGCAGTGACTCCCCAGGGGCAAGTGAGCAGTTCTTC.

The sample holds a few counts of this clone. CDR3: CASSLSGQGASFNYGYTF. Here the CDR3 DNA reads TGTGCCAGCAGTTTATCGGGACAGGGGGCATCATTTAACTATGGCTACACCTTC. The chain carries TRBV27 and TRBJ1-2; 12 bases line up with TRBD1. CDR1 MNHEY and CDR2 SMNVEV come from the germline V gene (reference sequence). Trimming took 0 bases from V and 1 from J; bases not matched to a gene: 6. The CDR3 is 18 amino acids.

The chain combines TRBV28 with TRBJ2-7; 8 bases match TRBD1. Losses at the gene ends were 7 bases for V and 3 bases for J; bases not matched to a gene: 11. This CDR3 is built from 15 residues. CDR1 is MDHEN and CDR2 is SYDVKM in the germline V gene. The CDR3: CASNADRDGVYEQYF. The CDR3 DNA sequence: TGTGCCAGCAACGCGGACAGGGATGGGGTCTACGAGCAGTACTTC.

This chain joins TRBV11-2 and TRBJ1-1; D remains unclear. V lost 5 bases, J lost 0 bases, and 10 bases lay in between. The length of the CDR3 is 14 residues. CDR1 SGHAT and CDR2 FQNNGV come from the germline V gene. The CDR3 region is CASSPARVNTEAFF. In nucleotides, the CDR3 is TGTGCCAGCAGCCCAGCGAGGGTGAACACTGAAGCTTTCTTT. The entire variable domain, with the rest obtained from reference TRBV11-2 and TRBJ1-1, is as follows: EAGVAQSPRYKIIEKRQSVAFWCNPISGHATLYWYQQILGQGPKLLIQFQNNGVVDDSQLPKDRFSAERLKGVDSTLKIQPAKLEDSAVYLCASSPARVNTEAFFGQGTRLTVV.

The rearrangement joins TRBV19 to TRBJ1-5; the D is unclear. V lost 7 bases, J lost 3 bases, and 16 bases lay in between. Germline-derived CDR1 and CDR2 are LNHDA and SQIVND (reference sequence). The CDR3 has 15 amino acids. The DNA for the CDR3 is TGTGCCAGTACCACGGTGCGAGGTCTCAATCAGCCCCAGCATTTT. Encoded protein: CASTTVRGLNQPQHF. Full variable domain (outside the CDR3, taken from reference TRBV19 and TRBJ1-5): DGGITQSPKYLFRKEGQNVTLSCEQNLNHDAMYWYRQDPGQGLRLIYYSQIVNDFQKGDIAEGYSVSREKKESFPLTVTSAQKNPTAFYLCASTTVRGLNQPQHFGDGTRLSIL.